A few counts support the clone carrying this TCR beta chain. TCRdb reanalysed the 5' RACE reads using MiXCR and keeps one entry per CDR3 protein. Of about 140,000 distinct CDR3 sequences listed, 13% to 15% are singletons. The sample belongs to a study of T-cell memory formation after mild COVID-19. In germline, CDR1 is LNHDA, CDR2 SQIVND (reference sequence). This CDR3 has 12 residues. The germline V and J ends were trimmed by 4 bases and 6 bases, with 7 bases remaining between them. Sequencing input: PBMCs or a T cell subset sorted from them (not recorded which). The rearrangement joins TRBV19 to TRBJ2-1; a possible D gene is TRBD1 (5 bases). The source is an adult woman who had mild COVID-19 (a few samples of this study predate the infection). Cell type and time point are not known. CDR3 DNA: TGTGCCAGTAGTAGACAGAGCAATGAGCAGTTCTTC. This codes for CASSRQSNEQFF.